In its sample, the clone carrying this TCR beta chain was seen many times. Because this beta chain is a stray read in a library intended to capture alpha chains, its abundance should not be given much weight. Stated time point: sample taken at primary tumor resection. The sequenced material consisted of unsorted whole RNA from tumor, nontumor lung or frozen PBMC. This specimen belongs to a study of spatial heterogeneity in lung cancer. TCRdb re-called the 5' RACE reads with MiXCR, one entry per CDR3 protein. Here the sample spans under 14,000 distinct CDR3 sequences, approximately 6.8% being singletons. The V gene lost 2 bases and the J gene lost 7 bases, with 16 bases spanning the gap. Germline CDR1 and CDR2: SGDLS and YYNGEE. The CDR3 extends over 14 amino acids.

This specimen consisted of PBMCs, obtained at surgery. The sequence derives from a male donor with early-stage non-small cell lung cancer. The chain combines TRBV9 with TRBJ2-7; TRBD1 is a possible D gene (6 bases). The CDR3, as DNA: TGTGCCAGCAGCGTGGCAGGGGAAGTGAGGGAGCAGTACTTC. Translating it yields CASSVAGEVREQYF.